Below are 19 T cell receptor beta chains sequenced from a single sample in a study of blood T cell repertoires in COVID-19. Assay used: immunoSEQ multiplex PCR; TCRdb lists only in-frame clones, some missing. The sample yields 250,000 or so clones, roughly nine tenths seen once. Sequenced input: peripheral blood. These receptors were obtained from a middle-aged man with active or convalescent COVID-19.

This rearrangement joins TRBV30 to TRBJ1-6; D gene unclear. Deletions cut 5 bases from V and 14 bases from J, with 19 bases between. The CDR3 is 13 amino acids. Germline CDR1 and CDR2: GTSNPN and SVGIG (reference sequence). This CDR3 reads CAWAEGTAIALHF. CDR3 DNA sequence: TGTGCCTGGGCGGAGGGCACCGCCATCGCCCTCCACTTT.

The CDR3, as DNA: TGCAGCCCTCAGGGGCCCATGAACACTGAAGCTTTCTTT. Its protein product is CSPQGPMNTEAFF. This rearrangement joins TRBV29-1 to TRBJ1-1; the D gene is possibly TRBD1 (6 bases). Trimming cost V 8 bases and J 0 bases, with 13 bases left between them. This CDR3 region has 13 residues. Germline-derived CDR1 and CDR2 are SQVTM and ANQGSEA. The whole variable domain, remainder taken from reference TRBV29-1 and TRBJ1-1, is SAVISQKPSRDICQRGTSLTIQCQVDSQVTMMFWYRQQPGQSLTLIATANQGSEATYESGFVIDKFPISRPNLTFSTLTVSNMSPEDSSIYLCSPQGPMNTEAFFGQGTRLTVV.

This clone showed up just a few times. The chain combines TRBV5-1 with TRBJ2-2, with 7 bases aligning to TRBD1. With V trimmed by 0 bases and J by 9 bases, 8 bases remained unmatched. Looked up from germline, CDR1 is SGHRS and CDR2 is YFSETQ. This CDR3 has 15 amino acids. CDR3 loop: CASSLATGESRELFF. CDR3 in DNA: TGCGCCAGCAGCTTGGCCACAGGGGAGAGCCGGGAGCTGTTTTTT.

The CDR3 region has the DNA TGTGCCAGCAGAAGGGCCGGGGGAAAAGAGACCCAGTACTTC. Encoded protein: CASRRAGGKETQYF. This chain uses TRBV6-5 with TRBJ2-5; D possibly corresponds to TRBD2 (6 bases). The CDR3 is made up of 14 amino acids. CDR1 is MNHEY, CDR2 SVGAGI, per germline. V was clipped by 6 bases and J by 3 bases, with 14 bases between them.

The chain links TRBV25-1 to TRBJ1-3; weak D call: TRBD1 (5 bases). There are 14 residues in the CDR3. Trimming took off 10 bases at V and 2 bases at J, with 15 bases between the two ends. Germline V gene sequence: CDR1 MGHDK, CDR2 SYGVNS. DNA of the CDR3: TGTGCCACCGTTAGTCCAGGGCCTGGAAACACCATATATTTT. It is translated as CATVSPGPGNTIYF.

This sequence joins TRBV3-1 (or the pseudogene TRBV3-2) and TRBJ2-3; TRBD1 is a possible D gene (6 bases). V gave up 2 bases and J gave up 0 bases, with 9 bases separating them. The CDR3 contains 15 residues. Germline loops: CDR1 LGHDT, CDR2 YNNKEL (reference sequence). The CDR3 region has the DNA TGTGCCAGCAGCCAAAGGACAGCTAGCACAGATACGCAGTATTTT. Encoded protein: CASSQRTASTDTQYF.

The V and J genes are TRBV3-1 (or the pseudogene TRBV3-2) and TRBJ1-6; the D gene is possibly TRBD1 (5 bases). Trimming removed 4 bases at V and 7 bases at J, with 11 bases between. This CDR3 is built from 14 residues. Germline loops: CDR1 LGHDT, CDR2 YNNKEL (reference sequence). For the CDR3, the DNA is TGTGCCAGCAGCCGAAGCGGGGGAAATTCACCCCTCCACTTT. Protein product: CASSRSGGNSPLHF.

The chain links TRBV6-5 to TRBJ1-1; D is ambiguous. CDR3 size: 14 residues. Trimming took off 2 bases at V and 5 bases at J, with 12 bases between the two ends. CDR1 is MNHEY, CDR2 SVGAGI, per germline. CDR3 loop: CASSYEVPGTEAFF. In DNA form, the CDR3 reads TGTGCCAGCAGTTACGAGGTCCCGGGGACTGAAGCTTTCTTT.

This chain connects TRBV29-1 to TRBJ1-6, with D possibly matching TRBD1 (6 bases). CDR3 length: 14 amino acids. Germline V lookup: CDR1 SQVTM, CDR2 ANQGSEA. With 6 bases removed from V and 6 bases from J, the gap between germline ends came to 15 bases. CDR3 DNA sequence: TGCAGCGTCCGGACAGAGCAGTCTAATTCACCCCTCCACTTT. This codes for CSVRTEQSNSPLHF.

Only one count was recorded for this clone. The genes are TRBV9 and TRBJ2-1; TRBD1 matches 11 bases. With 3 bases clipped from V and 3 bases from J, the junction kept 5 bases outside the gene matches. This CDR3 is 16 amino acids long. Germline CDR1 is SGDLS and CDR2 is YYNGEE. CDR3 DNA: TGTGCCAGCAGCGGAGTCGGGACAGGGGGCTACAATGAGCAGTTCTTC. It is translated as CASSGVGTGGYNEQFF.

This chain joins TRBV5-1 and TRBJ2-5, with 7 bases identical to TRBD2. V gave up 5 bases and J gave up 5 bases; unmatched junction bases: 3. Per germline, CDR1 SGHRS and CDR2 YFSETQ. This CDR3 is 12 amino acids long. For the CDR3, the DNA is TGCGCCAGCAGGTTGACTAGCGAGACCCAGTACTTC. Protein product: CASRLTSETQYF.

This clone came up once. V usage is TRBV19 and J usage is TRBJ2-3; D gene ambiguous. V was cut by 8 bases and J by 10 bases, with 10 bases left in between. Per the germline V gene, CDR1 is LNHDA and CDR2 is SQIVND (reference sequence). The CDR3 is 10 amino acids. CDR3: CASGTQAQYF. The CDR3 nucleotides are TGTGCCAGTGGTACCCAGGCGCAGTATTTT.

The chain has TRBV19 and TRBJ2-5, with D tentatively TRBD2 (7 bases). Germline V gene lookup returns CDR1 LNHDA and CDR2 SQIVND (reference sequence). CDR3 length: 15 amino acids. With 2 bases removed from V and 4 bases from J, the gap between germline ends came to 14 bases. In DNA form, the CDR3 reads TGTGCCAGTAGTATATCGCGGGGGCAAGGAGAGACCCAGTACTTC. Residues: CASSISRGQGETQYF.

The rearrangement joins TRBV12-3 or TRBV12-4 to TRBJ2-7, with 8 nucleotides matching TRBD2. The V gene end was trimmed by 3 bases and the J gene end by 3 bases; junction bases not matched to a gene: 1. The CDR3 runs 13 residues. The CDR3 region is CASSFGGDYEQYF. The CDR3 DNA reads as TGTGCCAGCAGTTTCGGGGGGGACTACGAGCAGTACTTC.

V and J are TRBV19 and TRBJ1-2; the D gene is possibly TRBD1 (5 bases). The CDR3 spans 15 residues. Germline V gene sequence: CDR1 LNHDA, CDR2 SQIVND (reference sequence). V shed 0 bases and J shed 2 bases, with 10 bases lying between them. This CDR3 reads CASSIDWRDNYGYTF. DNA of the CDR3: TGTGCCAGTAGTATAGATTGGAGGGACAACTATGGCTACACCTTC. Variable domain in full (rest from reference TRBV19 and TRBJ1-2): DGGITQSPKYLFRKEGQNVTLSCEQNLNHDAMYWYRQDPGQGLRLIYYSQIVNDFQKGDIAEGYSVSREKKESFPLTVTSAQKNPTAFYLCASSIDWRDNYGYTFGSGTRLTVV.

The rearrangement uses TRBV5-1 and TRBJ1-1; D is uncertain. CDR3 size: 14 residues. V lost 4 bases and J 0 bases, leaving 10 bases between the germline ends. CDR1 SGHRS and CDR2 YFSETQ come from the germline V gene. The CDR3 nucleotides read TGCGCCAGCAGCCCCTCGACACTGAACACTGAAGCTTTCTTT. It translates to CASSPSTLNTEAFF.

The chain combines TRBV12-5 with TRBJ2-6; 8 bases map to TRBD2. V trimming: 3 bases; J trimming: 2 bases; junction bases outside the gene matches: 18. CDR1 is LGHNT, CDR2 FRNRAP, per germline. This CDR3 is 21 amino acids long. For the CDR3, the DNA is TGTGCTAGTGGTTTTACCTTCGGGTCGAGCGGGAGTATTCCTGGGGCCAACGTCCTGACTTTC. Its protein is CASGFTFGSSGSIPGANVLTF.

The V call is TRBV29-1, the J call TRBJ2-6, with a weak D call TRBD2 (5 bases). V lost 5 bases, J lost 4 bases, and 9 bases lay in between. Germline V gene lookup returns CDR1 SQVTM and CDR2 ANQGSEA. The CDR3 consists of 13 residues. The CDR3 sequence: CSVQEAGANVLTF. Written as DNA, the CDR3 is TGCAGCGTTCAGGAGGCCGGGGCCAACGTCCTGACTTTC.

The V and J genes are TRBV5-1 and TRBJ2-5, with 11 nucleotides matching TRBD1. Unmatched junction bases numbered 8, after V lost 5 bases and J lost 5 bases. CDR1 and CDR2 (germline): SGHRS, YFSETQ. The CDR3 extends over 15 amino acids. The CDR3 DNA reads as TGCGCCAGCAGTTCCGGGACAGGGGGGTCCGAGACCCAGTACTTC. Encoded protein: CASSSGTGGSETQYF.